The 11 T cell receptor beta chains below all came from one sample that was sequenced in a study of a mutant IDH1 vaccine in newly diagnosed glioma. As for time point: baseline, week 1 (first vaccination visit). Treatment indicated: pre-vaccination baseline after standard-of-care therapy. Libraries were prepared by immunoSEQ multiplex PCR; TCRdb keeps only in-frame clonotypes and omits some of them. This sample yields approximately 54,000 clones, of which roughly 80% are seen a single time; about a fifth belongs to the top ten. Sequencing was performed on PBMCs, taken from a glioma patient treated with radiotherapy, temozolomide or both. These receptors originate from a man aged 18 to 29 with glioma.

The chain uses TRBV5-6 and TRBJ2-7, with 7 bases fitting TRBD1. The J segment lost 0 bases and the V segment lost 0 bases, leaving 9 bases of the junction unmatched. The CDR3 extends over 17 amino acids. CDR1 and CDR2 (germline): SGHDT, YYEEEE. CDR3 in amino acids: CASSLDWYRGSSYEQYF. CDR3 sequence (DNA): TGTGCCAGCAGCTTGGATTGGTACAGGGGATCCTCCTACGAGCAGTACTTC. Supplemented by reference TRBV5-6 and TRBJ2-7, the full variable domain reads DAGVTQSPTHLIKTRGQQVTLRCSPKSGHDTVSWYQQALGQGPQFIFQYYEEEERQRGNFPDRFSGHQFPNYSSELNVNALLLGDSALYLCASSLDWYRGSSYEQYFGPGTRLTVT.

This clone was detected only once. V and J are TRBV25-1 and TRBJ1-2; D unresolved. With 4 bases removed from V and 7 bases from J, the gap between germline ends came to 10 bases. CDR3 length: 12 residues. Looked up from germline, CDR1 is MGHDK and CDR2 is SYGVNS. The DNA for the CDR3 is TGTGCCAGCAGTGCAGGCCTTGCTGGCTACACCTTC. It specifies CASSAGLAGYTF.

This sequence joins TRBV6-6 and TRBJ1-1, with 8 bases lining up with TRBD1. The germline V gene encodes CDR1 MNHNY and CDR2 SVGAGI (reference sequence). The trim removed 6 bases at V and 6 bases at J, leaving 9 bases unmatched. The CDR3 spans 14 residues. CDR3 coding DNA: TGTGCCAGCAGCCCGGACAGGGTAGTCCCTGAAGCTTTCTTT. Its translation is CASSPDRVVPEAFF.

V usage is TRBV5-1 and J usage is TRBJ2-7; TRBD1 or TRBD2 may be the D gene (6 bases each). Deletions cut 5 bases from V and 3 bases from J, with 21 bases between. Germline-derived CDR1 and CDR2 are SGHRS and YFSETQ. This CDR3 contains 16 residues. CDR3 DNA: TGCGCCAGCAGATCCGGGCCATCGGGGGCCAGCTACGAGCAGTACTTC. This codes for CASRSGPSGASYEQYF.

The CDR3 loop reads CASNDRNLAGQGYNEQFF. The CDR3 coding sequence is TGTGCCAGCAACGATAGGAATCTGGCTGGACAGGGGTACAATGAGCAGTTCTTC. The chain links TRBV7-9 to TRBJ2-1; 9 bases align to TRBD1. This CDR3 is built from 18 residues. The J segment lost 4 bases and the V segment lost 7 bases, leaving 17 bases of the junction unmatched. Germline CDR1 and CDR2: SEHNR and FQNEAQ (reference sequence).

The chain recombines TRBV5-1 with TRBJ2-7, with D possibly TRBD2 on 5 matching bases. V was cut by 4 bases and J by 4 bases, with 18 bases left in between. The germline V gene encodes CDR1 SGHRS and CDR2 YFSETQ. The CDR3 has 15 amino acids. The CDR3 DNA is TGCGCCAGCAGCACCCGGGATCTATCCGTTTACGAGCAGTACTTC. The encoded protein is CASSTRDLSVYEQYF.

This clone was seen a handful of times. The chain combines TRBV7-9 with TRBJ2-5, with TRBD2 matching over 7 bases. Losses at the gene ends were 3 bases for V and 2 bases for J; bases not matched to a gene: 12. The CDR3 is made up of 17 amino acids. Germline CDR1 SEHNR, CDR2 FQNEAQ (reference sequence). CDR3 amino acids: CASSFTSRTSSQETQYF. CDR3 nucleotides: TGTGCCAGCAGCTTCACATCGAGGACTAGTTCTCAAGAGACCCAGTACTTC.

V usage is TRBV5-1 and J usage is TRBJ2-7, with 12 bases identical to TRBD2. Germline V gene lookup returns CDR1 SGHRS and CDR2 YFSETQ. CDR3 length: 15 residues. V was clipped by 2 bases and J by 4 bases; unmatched bases: 4. The CDR3 nucleotides are TGCGCCAGCAGCTTCTTTGGGACTAGCGGGTACGAGCAGTACTTC. This translates into CASSFFGTSGYEQYF.

The chain carries TRBV19 and TRBJ2-7; no clear D gene. V was pared by 3 bases and J by 5 bases, with 14 bases between. From germline, CDR1 is LNHDA and CDR2 SQIVND (reference sequence). This CDR3 spans 14 amino acids. For the CDR3, the DNA is TGTGCCAGTAGTATTGGGTCTCGCAACCACGAGCAGTACTTC. Translation: CASSIGSRNHEQYF.

The table lists this clone with a few counts. The rearrangement uses TRBV19 and TRBJ1-1; TRBD1 agrees at 7 bases. This CDR3 region has 14 residues. V trimming: 5 bases; J trimming: 5 bases; junction bases outside the gene matches: 8. Germline V CDR1 and CDR2: LNHDA, SQIVND (reference sequence). CDR3 sequence reads: CASSPAGGWTEAFF. CDR3 DNA: TGTGCCAGTAGTCCGGCAGGGGGATGGACTGAAGCTTTCTTT. The variable domain in full, with the rest retrieved from reference TRBV19 and TRBJ1-1, is DGGITQSPKYLFRKEGQNVTLSCEQNLNHDAMYWYRQDPGQGLRLIYYSQIVNDFQKGDIAEGYSVSREKKESFPLTVTSAQKNPTAFYLCASSPAGGWTEAFFGQGTRLTVV.

The chain uses TRBV30 and TRBJ2-2; 12 nucleotides agree with TRBD2. The ends lost 0 bases at V and 4 bases at J; junction bases unmatched: 9. Germline V gene lookup returns CDR1 GTSNPN and CDR2 SVGIG (reference sequence). The CDR3 sequence is 18 residues long. The CDR3 here is CAWSVRPVLAGGTGELFF. The CDR3 bases are TGTGCCTGGAGTGTACGGCCCGTACTAGCGGGGGGCACCGGGGAGCTGTTTTTT.